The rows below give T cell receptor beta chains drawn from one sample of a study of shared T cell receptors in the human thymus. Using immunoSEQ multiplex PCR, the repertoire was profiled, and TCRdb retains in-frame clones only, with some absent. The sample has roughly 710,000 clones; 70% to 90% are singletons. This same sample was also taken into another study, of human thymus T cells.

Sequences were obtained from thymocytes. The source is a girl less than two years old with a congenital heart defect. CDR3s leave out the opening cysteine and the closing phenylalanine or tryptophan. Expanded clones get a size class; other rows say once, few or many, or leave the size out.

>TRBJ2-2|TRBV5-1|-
ASSSNTGELF
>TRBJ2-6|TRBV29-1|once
SVEAPLAGGPNVLT
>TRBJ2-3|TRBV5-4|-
ASSSPGRKDTQY
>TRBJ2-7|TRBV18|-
ASSLTMSSYEQY
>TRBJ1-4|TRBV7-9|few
ATERCPGGCEKLF
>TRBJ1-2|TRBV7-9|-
ASSFAASGYT
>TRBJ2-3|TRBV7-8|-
ASSPRRGGAPDTQY
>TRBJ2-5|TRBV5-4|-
ASSLDSRSETQY
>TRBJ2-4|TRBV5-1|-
ASSLVAGEILPKNIQY
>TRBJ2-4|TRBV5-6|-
ASSCIQGRTIQY
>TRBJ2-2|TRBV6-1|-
ASSEVGQELF
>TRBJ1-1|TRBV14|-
ASSQDRGSQNTEAF
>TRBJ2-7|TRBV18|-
ASSPVLAGSPYEQY
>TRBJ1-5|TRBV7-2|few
ASSFVRAGASNQPQH
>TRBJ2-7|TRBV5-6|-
ASSSQGGQY
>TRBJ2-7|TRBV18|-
ASSPKVRAGVEQY
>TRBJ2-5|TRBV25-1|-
ASSGRTGGSQY
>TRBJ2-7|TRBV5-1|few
ASSGTGEDCEQY
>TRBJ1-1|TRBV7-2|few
ASSLVEGSEAF
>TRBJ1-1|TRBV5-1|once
ASSSMGQGVTEAF
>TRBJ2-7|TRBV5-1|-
ASSPSGLASPFLSYEQY
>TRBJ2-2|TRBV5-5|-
ASSLAGAMTGELF
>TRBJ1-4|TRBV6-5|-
ASSYRYQGWNEKLF
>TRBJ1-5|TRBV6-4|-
ASSAGPLQPQH
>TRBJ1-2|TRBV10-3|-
AISEKGGSGYGYT
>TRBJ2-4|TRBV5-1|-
ASSLGQEPKNIQY
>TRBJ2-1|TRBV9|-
ASSVEEGGEPYNEQF
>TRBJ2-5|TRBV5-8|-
ASSSPEAETQY
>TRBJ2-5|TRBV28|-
ASSLPGGRETQY
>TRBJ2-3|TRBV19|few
ASSIGPEDTQY
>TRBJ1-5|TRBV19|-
ASNPWVRAGNQPQH
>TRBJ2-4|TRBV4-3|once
ASSQESGPFDKNIQY
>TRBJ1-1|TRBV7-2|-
ATRLVRDTEAF
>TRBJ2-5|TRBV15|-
ATSREGSFSWETQY
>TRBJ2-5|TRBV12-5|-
ASGTPGLEGETQY
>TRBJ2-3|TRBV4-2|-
ASSQDVPRLAGVSTDTQY